The 24 T cell receptor beta chains below come from one sample, sequenced in a study of blood T cell repertoires in COVID-19. Assay: immunoSEQ multiplex PCR; the TCRdb copy retains only in-frame clones and omits some. The sample lists roughly 30,000 clones; about 88% were seen once. The sequenced sample consisted of peripheral blood. Receptors were obtained from a man aged 80 or over with acute or convalescent COVID-19.

The rearrangement joins TRBV14 to TRBJ2-5; D not resolved. The CDR3 is 11 residues long. With 4 bases removed from V and 5 bases from J, the gap between germline ends came to 5 bases. The germline gives CDR1 SGHDN, CDR2 FVKESK. DNA for the CDR3: TGTGCCAGCAGCCTCAGGGAGACCCAGTACTTC. Protein: CASSLRETQYF. The complete variable domain, with remaining parts taken from reference TRBV14 and TRBJ2-5, reads EAGVTQFPSHSVIEKGQTVTLRCDPISGHDNLYWYRRVMGKEIKFLLHFVKESKQDESGMPNNRFLAERTGGTYSTLKVQPAELEDSGVYFCASSLRETQYFGPGTRLLVL.

The rearrangement links TRBV3-1 (or the pseudogene TRBV3-2) to TRBJ2-1; D is perhaps TRBD2 (5 bases). Trimming left V 6 bases short and J 5 bases short, with 20 bases between. The CDR3 spans 16 residues. Germline-derived CDR1 and CDR2 are LGHDT and YNNKEL (reference sequence). The CDR3 is CASSPPGSGRDNEQFF. The CDR3 DNA reads as TGTGCCAGCAGTCCCCCTGGGTCCGGGCGGGACAATGAGCAGTTCTTC.

The CDR3, as DNA: TGTGCCACCAGCAGAGGGCGGGAACCCTACAATGAGCAGTTCTTC. This sequence encodes CATSRGREPYNEQFF. This rearrangement joins TRBV15 to TRBJ2-1; possible D gene TRBD2, 6 bases. V shed 1 base and J shed 2 bases, with 9 bases lying between them. The CDR3 length is 15 residues. CDR1 and CDR2 (germline): LNHNV, YYDKDF (reference sequence).

The CDR3: CASSAQTGPNYGYTF. The DNA for the CDR3 is TGTGCCAGCAGCGCTCAGACAGGCCCTAACTATGGCTACACCTTC. This chain links TRBV11-3 with TRBJ1-2; D possibly corresponds to TRBD1 (6 bases). This CDR3 is 15 amino acids long. Germline V gene data show CDR1 as SGHNT and CDR2 as YENEEA. V was trimmed by 5 bases and J by 0 bases, leaving 13 bases between them.

CDR3 nucleotides: TGTGCCAGCAGCCCCCGAATGCCCCCGGACAATGAGCAGTTCTTC. Amino acids: CASSPRMPPDNEQFF. The rearrangement uses TRBV5-8 and TRBJ2-1; D is unclear. Between the trimmed V and J ends, which lost 4 bases and 5 bases, there was a span of 16 bases. Germline V gene data show CDR1 as SGHTS and CDR2 as YDEGEE. The CDR3 has 15 amino acids.

The chain recombines TRBV5-6 with TRBJ1-1, with TRBD1 matching over 12 bases. This CDR3 has 16 amino acids. Trimming cost V 4 bases and J 5 bases; bases outside gene matches: 9. Germline CDR1 reads SGHDT; CDR2 reads YYEEEE. CDR3 nucleotides: TGTGCCAGCAGCCCCGGGACAGGGGGCATTGGGACTGAAGCTTTCTTT. Its translation: CASSPGTGGIGTEAFF. The whole variable domain, filled in from reference TRBV5-6 and TRBJ1-1, reads DAGVTQSPTHLIKTRGQQVTLRCSPKSGHDTVSWYQQALGQGPQFIFQYYEEEERQRGNFPDRFSGHQFPNYSSELNVNALLLGDSALYLCASSPGTGGIGTEAFFGQGTRLTVV.

This clone was found once. The rearrangement links TRBV29-1 to TRBJ1-1; the match to TRBD1 covers 7 bases. In germline, CDR1 is SQVTM, CDR2 ANQGSEA. The CDR3 spans 9 residues. The J segment lost 11 bases and the V segment lost 6 bases, leaving 3 bases of the junction unmatched. CDR3 nucleotide sequence: TGCAGCGTCGGGACAGCGGCTTTCTTT. Its translation: CSVGTAAFF.

J is TRBJ1-1 and V is TRBV19; tentative D call: TRBD1 (5 bases). Trimming left V 7 bases short and J 3 bases short, with 15 bases between. Germline values: CDR1 LNHDA, CDR2 SQIVND (reference sequence). This CDR3 spans 14 amino acids. CDR3 sequence (DNA): TGTGCCAGTACTCCCCAGGGAGGGTACACTGAAGCTTTCTTT. Encoded protein: CASTPQGGYTEAFF.

As for this clone: The same CDR3 also results from other DNA sequences found in this sample. The rearrangement uses TRBV5-1 and TRBJ2-7, with D maybe TRBD2 (6 bases). The CDR3 runs to 15 residues. The V end lost 2 bases, the J end lost 0 bases, and 12 bases lay between the germline ends. Per germline, CDR1 SGHRS and CDR2 YFSETQ. CDR3 in amino acids: CASSLGAGNSYEQYF. CDR3 in DNA: TGCGCCAGCAGCTTAGGGGCGGGAAACTCCTACGAGCAGTACTTC.

This rearrangement joins TRBV30 to TRBJ2-3; TRBD2 is a possible D gene (5 bases). V lost 2 bases and J lost 5, with 14 bases in between. The CDR3 is 14 amino acids. Germline CDR1 and CDR2: GTSNPN and SVGIG (reference sequence). The CDR3 sequence is CAWSKRRARDTQYF. The DNA of the CDR3 is TGTGCCTGGAGTAAGCGGAGAGCTAGAGATACGCAGTATTTT.

The CDR3 sequence: CASSPVTSGRVHGETQYF. The CDR3 nucleotides read TGTGCCAGTAGTCCGGTCACTAGCGGGAGGGTTCATGGAGAGACCCAGTACTTC. The chain combines TRBV19 with TRBJ2-5; 13 bases align to TRBD2. The CDR3 runs 18 residues. V shed 5 bases and J 4 bases; nucleotides not matched to a gene: 13. Per germline, CDR1 LNHDA and CDR2 SQIVND (reference sequence).

The chain is built from TRBV21-1 and TRBJ1-2; the table's D call of TRBD1 was not tested on the DNA. TRBV21-1 is tagged as a pseudogene. The CDR3 extends over 14 amino acids. CDR3 sequence: CASRRTGANYGYTF. CDR3 DNA sequence: TGTGCCAGCCGCAGGACAGGGGCTAACTATGGCTACACCTTC.

Notes on this clone: The same CDR3 also results from other DNA sequences found in this sample. CDR3 protein: CASSPGQNTEAFF. The DNA for the CDR3 is TGTGCCAGCTCCCCCGGACAAAACACTGAAGCTTTCTTT. This chain connects TRBV18 to TRBJ1-1, with D possibly TRBD1 on 5 matching bases. With 6 bases removed from V and 2 bases from J, the gap between germline ends came to 10 bases. Germline V CDR1 and CDR2: KGHSH, LQKENI. The CDR3 totals 13 residues.

V is TRBV14 and J is TRBJ1-4, with 8 nucleotides matching TRBD1. The germline V gene has CDR1 SGHDN and CDR2 FVKESK. The CDR3 covers 16 residues. V trimming: 2 bases; J trimming: 7 bases; junction bases outside the gene matches: 9. The CDR3 loop reads CASSQLTQGAGEKLFF. In DNA, the CDR3 is TGTGCCAGCAGCCAATTAACCCAGGGGGCTGGTGAAAAACTGTTTTTT.

The J gene is TRBJ2-2, the V gene TRBV28; possibly TRBD2 for D (6 bases). Germline V gives CDR1 MDHEN, CDR2 SYDVKM. Trimming removed 6 bases from V and 3 bases from J, with 11 bases in between. CDR3 length equals 14 residues. The CDR3 reads CASRLAPYTGELFF. In DNA form, the CDR3 reads TGTGCCAGCAGACTAGCTCCTTACACCGGGGAGCTGTTTTTT.

The rearrangement joins TRBV18 to TRBJ1-6; D is undetermined. The CDR3 runs 14 residues. The V end lost 4 bases, the J end lost 10 bases, and 14 bases lay between the germline ends. In germline, CDR1 is KGHSH, CDR2 LQKENI. CDR3 DNA sequence: TGTGCCAGCTCACAGGAAAATGCGGAGTCACCCCTCCACTTT. Residues: CASSQENAESPLHF.

The CDR3 DNA reads as TGTGCCAGCAGCTTAGTTAGCGGGAGTGAAGAGACCCAGTACTTC. It translates to CASSLVSGSEETQYF. This rearrangement joins TRBV7-2 to TRBJ2-5; 9 positions agree with TRBD2. V lost 1 base, J lost 3 bases, and 3 bases stayed unmatched. The CDR3 runs to 15 residues. Per germline, CDR1 SGHTA and CDR2 FQGNSA.

This clone was seen once. The gene calls are TRBV19 and TRBJ1-1; unclear D gene. Looked up from germline, CDR1 is LNHDA and CDR2 is SQIVND (reference sequence). The V end lost 3 bases, the J end lost 2 bases, and 13 bases lay between the germline ends. There are 15 residues in the CDR3. The DNA of the CDR3 is TGTGCCAGTAGTATCGCCCATGAGTTAAACACTGAAGCTTTCTTT. Its protein is CASSIAHELNTEAFF.

CDR3 DNA: TGTGCCAGCAGTGCGGGGGGCGGGGGCTCTGGGGCCAACGTCCTGACTTTC. It translates to CASSAGGGGSGANVLTF. The chain couples TRBV6-1 to TRBJ2-6, with D possibly matching TRBD2 (7 bases). Trimming took off 4 bases at V and 0 bases at J, with 13 bases between the two ends. CDR3 length: 17 amino acids. Germline V gene sequence: CDR1 MNHNS, CDR2 SASEGT.

The chain links TRBV11-2 to TRBJ2-1, with D tentatively TRBD1 (6 bases). Per the germline V gene, CDR1 is SGHAT and CDR2 is FQNNGV. The CDR3 consists of 15 residues. Trimming cost V 3 bases and J 2 bases, with 11 bases left between them. In nucleotides, the CDR3 is TGTGCCAGCAGCTTCCTCCGGACAGCCTACAATGAGCAGTTCTTC. Protein product: CASSFLRTAYNEQFF.

The chain uses TRBV19 and TRBJ1-5; D ambiguous. Trimming removed 3 bases at V and 0 bases at J, with 9 bases between. This CDR3 is built from 15 residues. CDR1 is LNHDA, CDR2 SQIVND, per germline (reference sequence). The CDR3 DNA sequence: TGTGCCAGTAGTATCCCAGGTTATAGCAATCAGCCCCAGCATTTT. As protein: CASSIPGYSNQPQHF.

This chain links TRBV12-3 or TRBV12-4 with TRBJ2-7; a possible D gene is TRBD2 (7 bases). The CDR3 spans 13 residues. Trimming cost V 5 bases and J 1 base, with 9 bases left between them. CDR3 loop: CASSKGGSYEQYF. The CDR3 bases are TGTGCCAGCAGTAAGGGGGGGTCCTACGAGCAGTACTTC.

V gene TRBV4-1 combines with J gene TRBJ2-5; 11 bases align to TRBD2. Germline V gene sequence: CDR1 MGHRA, CDR2 YSYEKL. Trimming removed 6 bases from V and 5 bases from J; junction bases left unmatched: 11. The CDR3 runs to 16 residues. Here the CDR3 DNA reads TGCGCCAGCAGACGACTAGCGGGACAACCTGGGGAGACCCAGTACTTC. It yields the protein CASRRLAGQPGETQYF.

This chain joins TRBV28 and TRBJ1-6; D may be TRBD1 (6 bases). The CDR3 consists of 15 residues. The V gene's germline CDR1 is MDHEN and CDR2 SYDVKM. The V end lost 6 bases, the J end lost 5 bases, and 14 bases lay between the germline ends. The CDR3 region is CASSSGRGDNSPLHF. The CDR3 nucleotides are TGTGCCAGCAGCTCTGGGAGGGGGGATAATTCACCCCTCCACTTT.